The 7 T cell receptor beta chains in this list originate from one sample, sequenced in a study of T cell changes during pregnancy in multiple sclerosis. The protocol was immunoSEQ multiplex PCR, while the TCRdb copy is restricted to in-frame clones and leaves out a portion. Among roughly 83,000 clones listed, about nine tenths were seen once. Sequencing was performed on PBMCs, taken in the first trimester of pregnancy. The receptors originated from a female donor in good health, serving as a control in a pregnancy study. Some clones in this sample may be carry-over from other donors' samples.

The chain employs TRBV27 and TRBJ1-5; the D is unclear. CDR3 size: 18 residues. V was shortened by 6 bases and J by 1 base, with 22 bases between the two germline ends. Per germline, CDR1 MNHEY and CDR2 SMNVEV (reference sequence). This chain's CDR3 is CASSRIGRGLDSNQPQHF. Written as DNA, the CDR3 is TGTGCCAGCAGCCGTATTGGACGGGGTTTGGACAGCAATCAGCCCCAGCATTTT.

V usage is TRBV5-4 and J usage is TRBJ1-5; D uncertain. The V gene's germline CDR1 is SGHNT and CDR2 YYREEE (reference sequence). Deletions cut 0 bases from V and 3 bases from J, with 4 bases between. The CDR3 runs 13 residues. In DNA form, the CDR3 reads TGTGCCAGCAGCTTGGATCTCAATCAGCCCCAGCATTTT. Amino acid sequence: CASSLDLNQPQHF.

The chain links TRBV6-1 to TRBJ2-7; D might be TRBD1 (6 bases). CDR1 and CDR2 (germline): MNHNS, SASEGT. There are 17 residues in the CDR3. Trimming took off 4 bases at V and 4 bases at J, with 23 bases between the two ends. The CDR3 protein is CASSAQREQGKRYEQYF. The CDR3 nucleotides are TGTGCCAGCAGTGCCCAACGGGAACAGGGTAAAAGGTACGAGCAGTACTTC.

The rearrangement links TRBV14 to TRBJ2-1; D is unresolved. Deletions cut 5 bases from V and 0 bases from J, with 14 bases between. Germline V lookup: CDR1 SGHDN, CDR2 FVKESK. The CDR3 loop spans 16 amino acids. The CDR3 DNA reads TGTGCCAGCAGCTCCCTAGTTCCTAGCTCCTACAATGAGCAGTTCTTC. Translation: CASSSLVPSSYNEQFF.

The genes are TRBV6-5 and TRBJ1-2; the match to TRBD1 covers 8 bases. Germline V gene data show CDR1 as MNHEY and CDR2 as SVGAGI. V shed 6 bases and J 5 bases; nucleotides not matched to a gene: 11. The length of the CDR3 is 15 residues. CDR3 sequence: CASRTGQGLFYGYTF. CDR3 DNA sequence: TGTGCCAGCAGAACCGGACAGGGACTCTTTTATGGCTACACCTTC.

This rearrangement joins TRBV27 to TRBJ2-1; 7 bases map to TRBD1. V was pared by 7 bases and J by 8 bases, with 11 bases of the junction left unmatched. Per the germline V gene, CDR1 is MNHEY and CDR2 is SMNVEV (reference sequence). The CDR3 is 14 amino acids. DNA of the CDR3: TGTGCCAGCACCCTACAGGGGTCCCCACATGAGCAGTTCTTC. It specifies CASTLQGSPHEQFF.

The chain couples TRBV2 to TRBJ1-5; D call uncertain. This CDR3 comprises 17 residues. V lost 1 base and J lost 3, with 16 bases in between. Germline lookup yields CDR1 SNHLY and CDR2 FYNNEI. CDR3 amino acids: CASSEGGGGLVNQPQHF. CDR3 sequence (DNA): TGTGCCAGCAGTGAAGGAGGAGGAGGGCTGGTCAATCAGCCCCAGCATTTT.